A single sample is the source of the 8 T cell receptor beta chains below, sequenced in a study of beta chain features in type 1 diabetes. The isolated RNA, all of it, was reverse transcribed, so expressed TCRB transcripts were what got sequenced. Clones were read by immunoSEQ multiplex PCR, and TCRdb kept only the in-frame ones, dropping some. The sample records 900,000 or so clones, 15% to 20% being singletons. The specimen was naive CD4+ T cells from blood. These receptors all stem from a woman aged 18-35 years in good health.

This clone was detected only a few times. The CDR3 DNA sequence: TGTGCCAGCAGTTATCAGGGCAACTCTGGGGCCAACGTCCTGACTTTC. Translation gives CASSYQGNSGANVLTF. This chain links TRBV6-5 with TRBJ2-6, with D perhaps matching TRBD1 (5 bases). V was pared by 3 bases and J by 0 bases, with 9 bases between. The germline gives CDR1 MNHEY, CDR2 SVGAGI. The CDR3 loop spans 16 amino acids.

Only a few counts were recorded for this clone. The V call is TRBV10-3, the J call TRBJ2-1, with D tentatively TRBD1 or TRBD2 (7 bases each). CDR3 size: 16 residues. Trimming shortened V by 10 bases and J by 10 bases, and 29 bases separated the two germline ends. From germline, CDR1 is ENHRY and CDR2 SYGVKD. The CDR3 sequence is CATHGLGTAGFGEQFF. CDR3 nucleotides: TGTGCCACGCACGGACTAGGGACAGCCGGGTTTGGAGAGCAGTTCTTC.

There are a few counts of this clone. The V gene is TRBV7-2, the J gene TRBJ1-1; D ambiguous. V lost 1 base, J lost 0 bases, and 12 bases lay in between. Germline CDR1 reads SGHTA; CDR2 reads FQGNSA. The CDR3 has 16 amino acids. CDR3 sequence reads: CASSLVPAGMNTEAFF. CDR3 sequence (DNA): TGTGCCAGCAGCTTAGTACCGGCCGGCATGAACACTGAAGCTTTCTTT.

This clone has a handful of counts. The chain couples TRBV4-3 to TRBJ2-1; D is possibly TRBD2 (5 bases). This CDR3 is built from 16 residues. Germline loops: CDR1 LGHNA, CDR2 YSLEER. The germline V and J ends were trimmed by 1 base and 2 bases, with 12 bases remaining between them. The CDR3 loop reads CASSQGGWRAYNEQFF. The CDR3 region has the DNA TGCGCCAGCAGCCAAGGAGGTTGGCGGGCCTACAATGAGCAGTTCTTC.

A word on this clone: This sample includes further DNA sequences coding for the same CDR3. The chain has TRBV7-3 and TRBJ2-2, with unresolved D. Trimming shortened V by 2 bases and J by 5 bases, and 6 bases separated the two germline ends. This CDR3 comprises 13 residues. From germline, CDR1 is SGHTA and CDR2 FQGTGA. The CDR3 loop reads CASSLSPTGELFF. The DNA of the CDR3 is TGTGCCAGCAGCTTATCGCCGACCGGGGAGCTGTTTTTT.

The chain links TRBV7-3 to TRBJ2-3; D not certain. CDR3 size: 14 residues. Between the trimmed V and J ends, which lost 8 bases and 5 bases, there was a span of 17 bases. Germline V gene lookup returns CDR1 SGHTA and CDR2 FQGTGA. CDR3 DNA sequence: TGTGCCAGCGGTACGGGTTCAACCCGAGATACGCAGTATTTT. This translates into CASGTGSTRDTQYF.

This clone was observed once. The chain carries TRBV4-3 and TRBJ2-3; 11 bases map to TRBD1. The CDR3 loop spans 14 amino acids. Germline V gives CDR1 LGHNA, CDR2 YSLEER. J gave up 6 bases and V 4 bases, and 3 bases lay outside the gene matches. The CDR3 is CASSPGQGADTQYF. In DNA, the CDR3 is TGCGCCAGCAGCCCCGGACAGGGGGCCGATACGCAGTATTTT.

The table lists this clone with a few counts. The gene calls are TRBV25-1 and TRBJ1-1, with D tentatively TRBD1 (6 bases). Germline CDR1 and CDR2: MGHDK and SYGVNS. The CDR3 is 16 residues long. V dropped 3 bases and J dropped 0 bases, with 14 bases sitting between them. The CDR3: CASSDRQAFMNTEAFF. DNA for the CDR3: TGTGCCAGCAGTGACCGACAGGCCTTCATGAACACTGAAGCTTTCTTT.